Below are 28 T cell receptor beta chains sequenced from a single sample in a study of blood T cell repertoires in COVID-19. Assay: immunoSEQ multiplex PCR; the TCRdb copy retains only in-frame clones and omits some. Of 250,000 to 300,000 clones detected, around 86% appear once; the ten largest clones hold around 15%. Sequenced sample: PBMCs or T cells enriched from blood (not recorded which). The source is a man in his late teens or twenties who had recovered from COVID-19.

This clone was counted a few times. This chain uses TRBV5-1 with TRBJ1-4, with 8 bases aligning to TRBD1. From germline, CDR1 is SGHRS and CDR2 YFSETQ. V lost 7 bases to trimming and J lost 4 bases; unmatched junction nucleotides: 6. This CDR3 spans 14 amino acids. The CDR3 reads CASRTGPSNEKLFF. CDR3 in DNA: TGCGCCAGCCGGACAGGGCCCAGTAATGAAAAACTGTTTTTT. Combining the CDR3 with reference TRBV5-1 and TRBJ1-4 gives the whole variable domain KAGVTQTPRYLIKTRGQQVTLSCSPISGHRSVSWYQQTPGQGLQFLFEYFSETQRNKGNFPGRFSGRQFSNSRSEMNVSTLELGDSALYLCASRTGPSNEKLFFGSGTQLSVL.

This rearrangement joins TRBV11-1 to TRBJ1-3, with D perhaps TRBD1 (6 bases). Trimming removed 4 bases at V and 0 bases at J, with 7 bases between. CDR1 and CDR2 from the germline V gene are SGHAT and FQDESV (reference sequence). This CDR3 contains 14 residues. This chain's CDR3 is CASSSTGSGNTIYF. CDR3 DNA sequence: TGTGCCAGCAGCTCGACAGGCTCTGGAAACACCATATATTTT.

This clone was counted only a few times. The chain is built from TRBV6-5 and TRBJ1-2; TRBD1 matches 8 bases. The CDR3 is made up of 14 amino acids. The germline V gene encodes CDR1 MNHEY and CDR2 SVGAGI. V gave up 6 bases and J gave up 3 bases; unmatched junction bases: 6. The CDR3 loop is CASRETQGDYGYTF. The CDR3 coding sequence is TGTGCCAGCAGAGAGACACAGGGGGACTATGGCTACACCTTC.

CDR3 region: CASSFRTGGPHEQYF. The CDR3 DNA sequence: TGTGCCAGCAGCTTTCGGACAGGGGGCCCCCACGAGCAGTACTTC. The V call is TRBV7-9, the J call TRBJ2-7; 11 bases match TRBD1. Trimming took 3 bases from V and 5 from J; bases not matched to a gene: 6. Germline V lookup: CDR1 SEHNR, CDR2 FQNEAQ (reference sequence). The CDR3 extends over 15 amino acids.

This chain uses TRBV11-2 with TRBJ2-1; 11 nucleotides match TRBD2. This CDR3 has 18 residues. Trimming cost V 5 bases and J 6 bases; bases outside gene matches: 15. Germline values: CDR1 SGHAT, CDR2 FQNNGV. The CDR3 coding sequence is TGTGCCAGCAGCCCAGCGGGACTAGCGGACGTGTGGGGCAATGAGCAGTTCTTC. It is translated as CASSPAGLADVWGNEQFF.

The V and J genes are TRBV2 and TRBJ2-7; possibly TRBD1 for D (6 bases). In germline, CDR1 is SNHLY, CDR2 FYNNEI. Trimming stripped 11 bases from V and 4 bases from J, with 18 bases between. The CDR3 covers 13 residues. The CDR3 DNA is TGTGCCGCCAAAATGACAGGAGGTTACGAGCAGTACTTC. Translated, it gives CAAKMTGGYEQYF.

The J gene is TRBJ1-5, the V gene TRBV7-2; TRBD1 matches 7 bases. The CDR3 is 13 residues long. Trimming at V came to 4 bases and at J to 7 bases, leaving 4 bases not matched to a gene. CDR1 is SGHTA, CDR2 FQGNSA, per germline. DNA for the CDR3: TGTGCCAGCAGCTACAGGGGAGAACAGCCCCAGCATTTT. Its protein is CASSYRGEQPQHF.

J is TRBJ1-2 and V is TRBV14; D not resolved. From germline, CDR1 is SGHDN and CDR2 FVKESK. The CDR3 consists of 14 residues. V was trimmed by 1 base and J by 4 bases, leaving 10 bases between them. The CDR3 DNA reads TGTGCCAGCAGCCAAGTCAACGGAGTCTATGGCTACACCTTC. Its translation: CASSQVNGVYGYTF.

This clone showed up just once. The chain employs TRBV3-1 (or the pseudogene TRBV3-2) and TRBJ2-2; tentatively, D is TRBD2 (5 bases). The V and J ends lost 1 base and 7 bases respectively, with 10 bases between them. The CDR3 sequence is 14 residues long. Germline values: CDR1 LGHDT, CDR2 YNNKEL (reference sequence). The DNA for the CDR3 is TGTGCCAGCAGCCAAGTGGCGGGCGTCGGGGAGCTGTTTTTT. It yields the protein CASSQVAGVGELFF.

The gene calls are TRBV11-2 and TRBJ1-1; tentatively, D is TRBD1 (5 bases). V gave up 5 bases and J gave up 1 base, with 14 bases separating them. Germline CDR1 and CDR2: SGHAT and FQNNGV. The CDR3 is made up of 15 amino acids. As DNA, the CDR3 is TGTGCCAGCAGCCGGTTATGGGGCCGGAACACTGAAGCTTTCTTT. Its protein is CASSRLWGRNTEAFF.

The chain links TRBV10-3 to TRBJ1-1; 7 positions agree with TRBD1. Trimming took 6 bases from V and 4 from J; bases not matched to a gene: 2. The CDR3 extends over 12 amino acids. Looked up from germline, CDR1 is ENHRY and CDR2 is SYGVKD. The CDR3, as DNA: TGTGCCATCAGATCAGGGGGCACTGAAGCTTTCTTT. Its protein is CAIRSGGTEAFF.

The chain has TRBV28 and TRBJ2-1, with D possibly matching TRBD1 (6 bases). Germline V gene lookup returns CDR1 MDHEN and CDR2 SYDVKM. V was clipped by 2 bases and J by 7 bases, with 21 bases between them. This CDR3 spans 17 amino acids. The DNA for the CDR3 is TGTGCCAGCAGTTTAGGATCGAGCAGGGGAGTTAAGAATGAGCAGTTCTTC. The encoded protein is CASSLGSSRGVKNEQFF.

V is TRBV30 and J is TRBJ2-2, with D possibly matching TRBD2 (6 bases). Deletions cut 4 bases from V and 6 bases from J, with 12 bases between. The CDR3 length is 13 residues. Germline values: CDR1 GTSNPN, CDR2 SVGIG (reference sequence). The CDR3 DNA follows: TGTGCCTGGAACGAGGGAGGCGCCGGGGAGCTGTTTTTT. Protein sequence: CAWNEGGAGELFF.

The chain has TRBV27 and TRBJ2-1; 8 nucleotides agree with TRBD2. After removal of 1 base from V and 6 bases from J, the junction contained 2 bases not matched to a gene. The CDR3 length is 14 residues. Germline assignment: CDR1 MNHEY and CDR2 SMNVEV (reference sequence). The CDR3 DNA sequence: TGTGCCAGCAGTTTATTAGCGGGAACCAATGAGCAGTTCTTC. It is translated as CASSLLAGTNEQFF.

J is TRBJ2-1 and V is TRBV24-1, with 7 bases fitting TRBD2. Germline CDR1 is KGHDR and CDR2 is SFDVKD. V was pared by 3 bases and J by 3 bases, with 13 bases of the junction left unmatched. The CDR3 has 18 residues. The chain's CDR3 is CATSDPGAGETLYNEQFF. DNA for the CDR3: TGTGCCACCAGTGATCCTGGGGCGGGAGAGACCCTCTACAATGAGCAGTTCTTC.

V is TRBV9 and J is TRBJ2-3; no definite D call. CDR1 SGDLS and CDR2 YYNGEE come from the germline V gene. CDR3 length: 13 residues. V lost 2 bases and J 0 bases, leaving 4 bases between the germline ends. The CDR3 loop reads CASSVSSTDTQYF. In nucleotides, the CDR3 is TGTGCCAGCAGCGTCTCTAGCACAGATACGCAGTATTTT.

The chain recombines TRBV24-1 with TRBJ2-2; D gene ambiguous. CDR1 KGHDR and CDR2 SFDVKD come from the germline V gene. The V end lost 1 base, the J end lost 4 bases, and 12 bases lay between the germline ends. This CDR3 contains 16 residues. CDR3 sequence reads: CATSDLPSLGTGELFF. The DNA of the CDR3 is TGTGCCACCAGTGATTTACCTTCGCTAGGCACCGGGGAGCTGTTTTTT.

The gene calls are TRBV10-3 and TRBJ1-1; 7 bases are shared with TRBD1. Unmatched junction bases numbered 2, after V lost 3 bases and J lost 4 bases. There are 13 residues in the CDR3. The germline V gene encodes CDR1 ENHRY and CDR2 SYGVKD. The CDR3 sequence: CAISDRGSTEAFF. The CDR3 nucleotides read TGTGCCATCAGTGACAGGGGGAGCACTGAAGCTTTCTTT.

The rearrangement uses TRBV27 and TRBJ2-1; 10 bases line up with TRBD2. The CDR3 covers 16 residues. V gave up 5 bases and J gave up 3 bases; unmatched junction bases: 7. Germline CDR1 is MNHEY and CDR2 is SMNVEV (reference sequence). CDR3 DNA: TGTGCCAGCAGTCCCCGGACTAGCGGAAACTACAATGAGCAGTTCTTC. This sequence encodes CASSPRTSGNYNEQFF.

Remarks on this clone: One end of the junction does not line up with germline, which may come from a read error. This chain joins TRBV12-5 and TRBJ2-1; 9 bases line up with TRBD2. The CDR3 loop spans 14 amino acids. Germline loops: CDR1 LGHNT, CDR2 FRNRAP. CDR3 region: CASGLGLAYNEQFF. CDR3 sequence (DNA): TGTGCTAGTGGCTTGGGACTAGCTTACAATGAGCAGTTCTTC.

This clone appeared once. The CDR3 region is CASSPDKQNTEAFF. DNA for the CDR3: TGTGCCAGCAGCCCGGACAAGCAGAACACTGAAGCTTTCTTT. This chain joins TRBV7-9 and TRBJ1-1; weak D call: TRBD1 (5 bases). The CDR3 contains 14 residues. Trimming left V 5 bases short and J 1 base short, with 11 bases between. From germline, CDR1 is SEHNR and CDR2 FQNEAQ (reference sequence).

The CDR3 region has the DNA TGTGCCAGCAGTGAATTGGGCAGGATGAACACTGAAGCTTTCTTT. It codes for CASSELGRMNTEAFF. J is TRBJ1-1 and V is TRBV6-1; D not resolved. The CDR3 is 15 amino acids. Germline V gene sequence: CDR1 MNHNS, CDR2 SASEGT. The V end lost 2 bases, the J end lost 0 bases, and 10 bases lay between the germline ends.

The chain recombines TRBV5-4 with TRBJ1-2, with 10 bases fitting TRBD1. The CDR3 runs 14 residues. CDR1 and CDR2 (germline): SGHNT, YYREEE (reference sequence). V lost 3 bases, J lost 1 base, and 0 bases stayed unmatched. In nucleotides, the CDR3 is TGTGCCAGCAGCTGGGACAGGGGTAACTATGGCTACACCTTC. Amino acid sequence: CASSWDRGNYGYTF. The full variable domain, rest sourced from reference TRBV5-4 and TRBJ1-2, is ETGVTQSPTHLIKTRGQQVTLRCSSQSGHNTVSWYQQALGQGPQFIFQYYREEENGRGNFPPRFSGLQFPNYSSELNVNALELDDSALYLCASSWDRGNYGYTFGSGTRLTVV.

This chain connects TRBV19 to TRBJ2-3, with 7 bases identical to TRBD2. The CDR3 is made up of 16 amino acids. In germline, CDR1 is LNHDA, CDR2 SQIVND (reference sequence). Trimming at V came to 4 bases and at J to 2 bases, leaving 9 bases not matched to a gene. CDR3 amino acids: CASSNPPQRDTDTQYF. The CDR3 nucleotides read TGTGCCAGTAGTAACCCACCCCAGCGGGACACAGATACGCAGTATTTT. The full variable domain, rest sourced from reference TRBV19 and TRBJ2-3, is DGGITQSPKYLFRKEGQNVTLSCEQNLNHDAMYWYRQDPGQGLRLIYYSQIVNDFQKGDIAEGYSVSREKKESFPLTVTSAQKNPTAFYLCASSNPPQRDTDTQYFGPGTRLTVL.

The chain employs TRBV7-2 and TRBJ2-1; 8 bases line up with TRBD2. J gave up 6 bases and V 7 bases, and 17 bases lay outside the gene matches. Germline-derived CDR1 and CDR2 are SGHTA and FQGNSA. CDR3 size: 17 residues. The CDR3 protein is CASILNAGGGNFNEQFF. CDR3 DNA sequence: TGTGCCAGCATCCTCAACGCAGGCGGGGGGAACTTCAATGAGCAGTTCTTC.

This sequence joins TRBV19 and TRBJ1-5; 8 bases line up with TRBD1. This CDR3 has 16 amino acids. The ends lost 4 bases at V and 3 bases at J; junction bases unmatched: 8. CDR1 is LNHDA and CDR2 is SQIVND in the germline V gene (reference sequence). CDR3 nucleotides: TGTGCCAGTAGTACAGGGACAGGCTTTGTCAATCAGCCCCAGCATTTT. It yields the protein CASSTGTGFVNQPQHF.

The chain combines TRBV3-1 (or the pseudogene TRBV3-2) with TRBJ1-1; tentatively, D is TRBD1 (6 bases). V lost 3 bases and J 4 bases, leaving 15 bases between the germline ends. The CDR3 is made up of 15 amino acids. Germline CDR1 reads LGHDT; CDR2 reads YNNKEL (reference sequence). In DNA form, the CDR3 reads TGTGCCAGCAGCCAGCCGGGTGGGGGCTTCACTGAAGCTTTCTTT. This gives the protein CASSQPGGGFTEAFF.

The chain carries TRBV27 and TRBJ1-4; 9 bases are shared with TRBD1. The CDR3 length is 20 residues. The germline V gene encodes CDR1 MNHEY and CDR2 SMNVEV (reference sequence). V lost 3 bases and J lost 0; bases outside the gene matches: 14. The CDR3 nucleotides are TGTGCCAGCAGTTTTACAGGGGGCATTAGTTTCCCTTCAACTAATGAAAAACTGTTTTTT. This codes for CASSFTGGISFPSTNEKLFF. Variable domain in full (rest from reference TRBV27 and TRBJ1-4): EAQVTQNPRYLITVTGKKLTVTCSQNMNHEYMSWYRQDPGLGLRQIYYSMNVEVTDKGDVPEGYKVSRKEKRNFPLILESPSPNQTSLYFCASSFTGGISFPSTNEKLFFGSGTQLSVL.